The TCR beta chain under discussion was sequenced for a study of T cells expressing NK-cell markers. In the study overall: Sorted CD3+CD56+NKG2C+, CD3+CD56+NKG2C- and CD3+CD56-NKG2C+ T cells supplied TCR beta repertoires. Sequenced donors, eight in total, included seven who were HCMV-seropositive and one who was seronegative.

Reprocessing the 5' RACE reads, TCRdb reports a single entry for every CDR3 protein and omits DNA. This sample's table has some 140,000 distinct CDR3 sequences. In germline, CDR1 is MGHDK, CDR2 SYGVNS. The CDR3 is 15 amino acids. A remark on this clonotype: No antigen is known for it.

General study findings and limits: For a few donors, these clonotypes were likewise the leading ones in the CD3+CD56-NKG2C+ fraction.

The sequenced material came from blood T cells: a sorted CD56 or NKG2C T cell subset, CD4+ or CD8+ T cells, or bulk PBMC T cells (not recorded which). The chain uses TRBV25-1 and TRBJ2-7; TCRdb names TRBD1, which stays unverified in the absence of DNA. This TCR came from a woman between 45 and 65 years old in good health. The chain's CDR3 is CASSERQGRGYEQYF.